Sequencing of this T cell receptor (beta chain) was carried out in a study of blood T cell repertoires in COVID-19. V was cut by 3 bases and J by 9 bases, with 13 bases left in between. The CDR3 is 14 residues long. CDR1 SGDLS and CDR2 YYNGEE come from the germline V gene. Sequencing was performed with immunoSEQ multiplex PCR; in TCRdb, only in-frame clones are kept and a portion is missing. The sample records 200,000 to 250,000 clones, 70% to 90% being singletons. The receptor was isolated from a woman under 30 who had recovered from COVID-19. The sequencing input was peripheral blood. The rearrangement joins TRBV9 to TRBJ1-6; tentatively, D is TRBD1 (5 bases). In DNA, the CDR3 is TGTGCCAGCAGCGCCAGGGAGGGAGGTTCACCCCTCCACTTT. Translation: CASSAREGGSPLHF.